This TCR beta chain is drawn from a study of cytomegalovirus exposure and HLA in healthy donors. Looked up from germline, CDR1 is SGDLS and CDR2 is YYNGEE. Trimming left V 4 bases short and J 4 bases short, with 16 bases between. CDR3 length equals 15 residues. Sequencing used immunoSEQ multiplex PCR; TCRdb keeps in-frame clones, though not all of them. The repertoire holds around 150,000 clones, with approximately 88% as singletons. This clone has more than one count but fewer than ten. The sequence derives from a young man in good health and CMV-seropositive. This chain connects TRBV9 to TRBJ2-3, with a possible D match to TRBD2 (6 bases). Sequenced sample: PBMCs. The CDR3 DNA reads TGTGCCAGCAGCCTTAGCTCACTAGCTTCAGATACGCAGTATTTT. Protein product: CASSLSSLASDTQYF.